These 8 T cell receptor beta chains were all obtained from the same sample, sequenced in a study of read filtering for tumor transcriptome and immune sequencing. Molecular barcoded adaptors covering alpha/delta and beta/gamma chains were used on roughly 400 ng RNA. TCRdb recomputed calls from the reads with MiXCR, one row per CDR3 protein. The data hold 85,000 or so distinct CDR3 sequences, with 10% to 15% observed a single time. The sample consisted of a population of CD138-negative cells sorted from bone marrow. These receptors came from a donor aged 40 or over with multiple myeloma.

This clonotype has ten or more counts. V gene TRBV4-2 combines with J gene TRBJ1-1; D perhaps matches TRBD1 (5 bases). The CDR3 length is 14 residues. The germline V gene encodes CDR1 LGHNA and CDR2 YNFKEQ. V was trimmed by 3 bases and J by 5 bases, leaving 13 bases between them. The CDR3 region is CASSQGGSRTEAFF. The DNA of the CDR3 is TGTGCCAGCAGCCAGGGGGGGTCTAGGACTGAAGCTTTCTTT.

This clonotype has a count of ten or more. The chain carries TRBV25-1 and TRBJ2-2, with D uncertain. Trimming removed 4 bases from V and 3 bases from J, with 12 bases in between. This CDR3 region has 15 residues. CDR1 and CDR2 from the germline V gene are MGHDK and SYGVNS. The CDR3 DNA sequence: TGTGCCAGCAGTGGACGAATGGGGTACACCGGGGAGCTGTTTTTT. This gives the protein CASSGRMGYTGELFF.

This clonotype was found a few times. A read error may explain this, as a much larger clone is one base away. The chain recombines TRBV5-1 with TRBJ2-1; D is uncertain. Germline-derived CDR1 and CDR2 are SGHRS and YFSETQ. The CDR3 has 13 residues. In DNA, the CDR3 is TGCGCCAGCAGCCCAAGTTTACCCAATGGGCAGTTCTTC. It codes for CASSPSLPNGQFF.

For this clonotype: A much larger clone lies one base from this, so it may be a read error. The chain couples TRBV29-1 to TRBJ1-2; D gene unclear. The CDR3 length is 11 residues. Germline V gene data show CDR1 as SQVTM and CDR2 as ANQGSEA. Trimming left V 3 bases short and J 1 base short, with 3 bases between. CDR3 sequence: CSVDSNYGYTF. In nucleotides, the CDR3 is TGCAGCGTTGACAGTAACTATGGCTACACCTTC.

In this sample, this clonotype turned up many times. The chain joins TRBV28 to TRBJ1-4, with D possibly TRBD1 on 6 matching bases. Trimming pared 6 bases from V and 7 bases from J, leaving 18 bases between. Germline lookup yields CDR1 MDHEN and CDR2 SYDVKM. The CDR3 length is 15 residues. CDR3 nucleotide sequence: TGTGCCAGCAGCCCTAACAGGGTTGGCGGTGAAAAACTGTTTTTT. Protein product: CASSPNRVGGEKLFF. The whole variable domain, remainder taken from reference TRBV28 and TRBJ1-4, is DVKVTQSSRYLVKRTGEKVFLECVQDMDHENMFWYRQDPGLGLRLIYFSYDVKMKEKGDIPEGYSVSREKKERFSLILESASTNQTSMYLCASSPNRVGGEKLFFGSGTQLSVL.

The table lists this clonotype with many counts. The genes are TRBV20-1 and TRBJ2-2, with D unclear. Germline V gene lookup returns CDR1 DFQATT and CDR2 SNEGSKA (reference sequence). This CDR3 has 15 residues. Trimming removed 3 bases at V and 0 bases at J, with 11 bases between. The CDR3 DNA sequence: TGCAGTGCTAGGAGCCCGGCCGCGAACACCGGGGAGCTGTTTTTT. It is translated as CSARSPAANTGELFF.

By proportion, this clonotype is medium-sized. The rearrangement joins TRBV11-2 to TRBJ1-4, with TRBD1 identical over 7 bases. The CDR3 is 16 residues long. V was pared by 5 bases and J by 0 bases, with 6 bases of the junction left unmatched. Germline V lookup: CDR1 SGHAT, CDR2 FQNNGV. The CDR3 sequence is CASSQGTVATNEKLFF. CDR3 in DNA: TGTGCCAGCAGCCAGGGGACAGTTGCAACTAATGAAAAACTGTTTTTT.

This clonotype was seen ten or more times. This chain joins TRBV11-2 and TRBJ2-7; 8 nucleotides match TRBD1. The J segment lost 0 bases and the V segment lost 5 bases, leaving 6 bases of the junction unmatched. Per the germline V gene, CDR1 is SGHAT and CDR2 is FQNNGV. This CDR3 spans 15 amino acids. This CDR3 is CASSQDRETSYEQYF. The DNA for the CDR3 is TGTGCCAGCAGCCAGGACAGGGAAACCTCCTACGAGCAGTACTTC.